Included here is one T cell receptor (beta chain) sequence, with context. The antigen remains unidentified. The data are from a study of Graves' ophthalmopathy and Graves' hyperthyroidism. Study findings and constraints: Blood also harbored most expanded thyroid clonotypes above 0.001 frequency. The model achieved over 60% sensitivity and under 75% specificity for ophthalmopathy progression.

Germline V gene sequence: CDR1 SGHTA, CDR2 FQGNSA. V was pared by 4 bases and J by 4 bases, with 8 bases between. This CDR3 is built from 12 residues. CDR3 regions of TCR beta were amplified from RNA transcripts. RT-PCR was first run with HTBI primers, then multiplex PCR in a second round. TCRdb recomputed calls from the multiplex PCR reads with MiXCR, one row per CDR3 protein. The repertoire holds 150,000 or so distinct CDR3 sequences, with roughly two fifths as singletons. This TCR came from a man aged 25 to 40 with Graves' ophthalmopathy. Sequencing was done on a sample of peripheral blood. The chain recombines TRBV7-2 with TRBJ2-7, with D perhaps TRBD2 (5 bases). CDR3 nucleotide sequence: TGTGCCAGCAGCTCCACTAGGTACGAGCAGTACTTC. Translating gives CASSSTRYEQYF.